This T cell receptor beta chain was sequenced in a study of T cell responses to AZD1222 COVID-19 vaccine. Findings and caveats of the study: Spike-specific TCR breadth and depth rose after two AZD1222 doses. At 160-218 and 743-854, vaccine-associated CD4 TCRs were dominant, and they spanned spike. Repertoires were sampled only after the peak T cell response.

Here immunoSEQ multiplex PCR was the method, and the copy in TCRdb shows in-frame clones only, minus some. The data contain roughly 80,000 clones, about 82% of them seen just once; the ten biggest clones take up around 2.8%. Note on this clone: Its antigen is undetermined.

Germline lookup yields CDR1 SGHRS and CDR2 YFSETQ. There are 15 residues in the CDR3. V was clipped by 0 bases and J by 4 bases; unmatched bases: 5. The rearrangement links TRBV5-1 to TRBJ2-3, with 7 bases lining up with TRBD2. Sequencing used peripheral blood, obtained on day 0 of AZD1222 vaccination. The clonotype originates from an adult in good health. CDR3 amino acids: CASSLGLAGPDTQYF. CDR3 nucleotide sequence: TGCGCCAGCAGCTTGGGACTAGCTGGCCCAGATACGCAGTATTTT.